This paragraph covers one TCR beta chain sequence. In its sample, this clonotype was seen a few times. The antigen it recognizes is unknown. No base-level quality is on record; no much larger clone is a single base apart. The method was 5' RACE. Data came from an Illumina HiSeq 2500. The second PCR ran for about 6 to 12 cycles and used a J-beta primer mix along with a sample-barcoded 5' primer. A unique molecular identifier was introduced onto each TCR beta cDNA molecule by a template-switch 5' adaptor carrying 12 random nucleotides. Each sample yielded at least 2.5 million CDR3-containing paired-end reads. The Mint cDNA synthesis kit, primed by a TRBC-specific oligonucleotide, was used to synthesize first-strand cDNA from all RNA. Following uracil-DNA glycosylase treatment, a first 18-cycle PCR with universal primers M1SS and BC2_uni_R was performed on all cDNA. In the authors' own workflow: For normalization, 1 million high-quality reads, each with a distinct molecular identifier, were randomly selected from each sample. Reads with shared molecular identifiers were discarded instead of being binned into consensus sequences. MiTCR, with a Q25 quality threshold and the strictest error-elimination algorithm, was used for CDR3 identification, clonotype clustering and error correction. A nonparametric unseen species model with Euler transformation was used to estimate a lower bound on total TCR beta diversity. TCRdb itself trimmed the public reads at Q25 with fastp, ran MiXCR and retained productive beta chains. For every CDR3 protein sequence, its rows merge into one entry that carries the most common genes and DNA. The V and J calls and clone size are TCRdb's, not the authors'. Counted in this sample were about a million distinct CDR3 sequences; roughly two fifths of them appeared once. The ten largest clonotypes hold around 12% of the sample.

The CDR3 holds 15 amino acids from the cysteine to the phenylalanine. Only CDR3 DNA is held: 45 bases, read in frame from base 1. From the germline V gene, CDR1 is SGHRS and CDR2 is YFSETQ. V was cut back by 0 bases and J by 2 bases, leaving a gap of 9 bases between them. The data were obtained in a study of blood T cells in healthy people across ages (dated by TCRdb to 2013 to 2016). Regarding the research as a whole: In model experiments, template switching captured about one uniquely barcoded TCR beta cDNA molecule for every two T cells. The study analyzed two additional independent replicas of 1 million unique cDNA reads from the same blood draw for two donors, one aged 18 to 29 and one aged 80 or older. To avoid experimental bias, donors of different ages were distributed randomly across sequencing lanes. Age-related changes in TCR beta repertoire diversity were measured in the study by deep sequencing normalized with unique cDNA molecular identifiers. The donors were split into four age groups: young (average about 16 years), middle-aged (roughly 42), aged (approximately 59) and long-lived (roughly 86). The paper's findings and limits, for the study overall: The long-lived group showed more naive CD4+ T cells, fewer expanded clones and increased TCR diversity than the aged group, suggesting age selection. Because profiling used bulk unsorted PBMCs, naive and antigen-experienced compartments could not be compared conclusively. Total diversity estimates from one million sequenced T cells were considered lower bounds and underestimates. There was a strong correlation between observed TCR beta diversity and the percentage of naive T cells measured by flow cytometry. Observed TCR beta diversity per million T cells fell roughly linearly with age, and a significant reduction was already apparent by age around 40. Because the CMV infection status of the donors was unknown, age-related changes in expanded clonotypes may potentially have been confounded.

The donors were about 40 Caucasian individuals from Russia, aged roughly 6 to 90 years, who were systemically healthy. Approximately 9.3 milliliters of peripheral blood were drawn from each donor into EDTA-treated Vacutainer tubes. Ficoll-Paque density-gradient centrifugation was used to isolate PBMCs, with at least 6 million obtained per sample. Total RNA, at least 5 micrograms per sample, was extracted from PBMCs with Trizol reagent. The percentages of naive CD45RAhigh/CD27high T cells were determined by flow cytometry on a PBMC aliquot from every donor. Sequenced sample: blood. This TCR derives from a man aged 18 to 29 in good health. Recombination joined TRBV5-1 with TRBJ2-1; a tentative D match to TRBD1 spans 5 bases. The CDR3 amino acid sequence is: CASSLGQITYNEQFF. In nucleotides, the sequence is TGCGCCAGCAGCTTGGGACAGATAACCTACAATGAGCAGTTCTTC.